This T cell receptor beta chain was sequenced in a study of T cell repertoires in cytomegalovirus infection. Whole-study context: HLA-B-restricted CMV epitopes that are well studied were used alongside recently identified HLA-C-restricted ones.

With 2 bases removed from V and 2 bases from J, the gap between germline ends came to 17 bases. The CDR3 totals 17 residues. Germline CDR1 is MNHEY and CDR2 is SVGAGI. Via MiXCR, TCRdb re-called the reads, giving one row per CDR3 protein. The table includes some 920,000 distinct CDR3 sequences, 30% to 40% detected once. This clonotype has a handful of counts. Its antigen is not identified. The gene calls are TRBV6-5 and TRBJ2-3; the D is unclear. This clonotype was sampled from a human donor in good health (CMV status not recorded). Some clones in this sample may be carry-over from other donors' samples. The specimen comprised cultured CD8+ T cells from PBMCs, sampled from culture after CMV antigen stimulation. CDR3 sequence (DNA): TGTGCCAGCAGTTACGGTCCTGGGCAGGCTGCCACAGATACGCAGTATTTT. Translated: CASSYGPGQAATDTQYF.